This T cell receptor (beta chain) was captured in a study of blood T cell repertoires in COVID-19. Study-level background: The origin of the acute and convalescent COVID-19 samples was the United States, Italy and Spain.

As processed by the authors: Reference gene primer amplification in the assay estimated nucleated cell counts. Using immunoSEQ multiplex PCR, the repertoire was profiled, and TCRdb retains in-frame clones only, with some absent. For V, J and clone size, that table is used; D and trimming come from the DNA. The data show approximately 290,000 clones, around 89% seen once. V was clipped by 6 bases and J by 0 bases, with 12 bases between them. CDR1 and CDR2 (germline): MDHEN, SYDVKM. This CDR3 contains 15 residues. V and J are TRBV28 and TRBJ1-3; D not certain. The sample taken for sequencing was peripheral blood. The TCR sequence derives from a man aged 25 to 45 with acute or convalescent COVID-19. The CDR3 sequence is CASRGIGSSGNTIYF. CDR3 sequence (DNA): TGTGCCAGCAGGGGGATCGGGAGCTCTGGAAACACCATATATTTT.